The text below deals with one T cell receptor (beta chain). What it binds is unknown. The sample comes from a study of cytomegalovirus exposure and HLA in healthy donors. General study results and limits: A list of around 160 TCR beta chains associated with cytomegalovirus was given.

In the PCR, 60 Vbeta and 13 Jbeta primers were used. Assay: immunoSEQ multiplex PCR; the TCRdb copy retains only in-frame clones and omits some. The sample totals around 50,000 clones. CDR3 size: 14 residues. After removal of 6 bases from V and 6 bases from J, the junction contained 8 bases not matched to a gene. Germline V gene sequence: CDR1 SNHLY, CDR2 FYNNEI. Sequencing input: PBMCs. The receptor was isolated from a male donor in good health and CMV-seronegative. The chain employs TRBV2 and TRBJ1-5; 7 bases match TRBD1. CDR3 DNA sequence: TGTGCCAGCAGCGTGGGACAGTGGGCTCAGCCCCAGCATTTT. This sequence encodes CASSVGQWAQPQHF.